The 14 T cell receptor beta chains reported below all come from one sample, sequenced in a study of blood T cell repertoires in COVID-19. Clones were read by immunoSEQ multiplex PCR, and TCRdb kept only the in-frame ones, dropping some. The sample lists under 250,000 clones; almost 90% were seen once. Sequenced: peripheral blood. All receptors derive from a woman aged 55-75 years with acute or convalescent COVID-19.

The chain uses TRBV28 and TRBJ1-6, with 7 nucleotides matching TRBD1. CDR1 is MDHEN, CDR2 SYDVKM, per germline. The CDR3 loop spans 14 amino acids. V shed 6 bases, J shed 6 bases, and the junction held 5 bases outside the gene matches. DNA of the CDR3: TGTGCCAGCAGAGACACAGGGGCTAATTCACCCCTCCACTTT. The encoded protein is CASRDTGANSPLHF.

V gene TRBV30 combines with J gene TRBJ2-7; 13 nucleotides line up with TRBD2. Germline V CDR1 and CDR2: GTSNPN, SVGIG (reference sequence). V lost 5 bases, J lost 2 bases, and 9 bases stayed unmatched. CDR3 size: 16 residues. CDR3 protein: CAWLPRTSGRPYEQYF. DNA for the CDR3: TGTGCCTGGCTTCCTCGGACTAGCGGGAGACCCTACGAGCAGTACTTC.

The chain employs TRBV6-5 and TRBJ2-7; D is perhaps TRBD1 (5 bases). The germline gives CDR1 MNHEY, CDR2 SVGAGI. The CDR3 runs 15 residues. The V gene lost 0 bases and the J gene lost 6 bases, with 15 bases spanning the gap. Here the CDR3 reads CASSYSARVAAEQYF. DNA of the CDR3: TGTGCCAGCAGTTACTCGGCCAGGGTGGCTGCCGAGCAGTACTTC.

The CDR3 sequence: CASSENRANSPLHF. The CDR3 bases are TGCGCCAGCAGTGAGAACAGGGCGAATTCACCCCTCCACTTT. The rearrangement uses TRBV10-2 and TRBJ1-6; D perhaps matches TRBD1 (6 bases). The V gene's germline CDR1 is WSHSY and CDR2 SAAADI. The CDR3 is 14 amino acids. V lost 2 bases and J 7 bases, leaving 9 bases between the germline ends.

The chain is built from TRBV15 and TRBJ1-3; TRBD1 agrees at 7 bases. The CDR3 runs to 14 residues. V was pared by 4 bases and J by 4 bases, with 4 bases of the junction left unmatched. From germline, CDR1 is LNHNV and CDR2 YYDKDF (reference sequence). The CDR3 DNA reads TGTGCCACCAGCACCCGACAGGGAGGAAACACCATATATTTT. This translates into CATSTRQGGNTIYF.

This clone has only one observation. The chain combines TRBV14 with TRBJ2-2, with 7 bases identical to TRBD1. Per germline, CDR1 SGHDN and CDR2 FVKESK. V shed 4 bases, J shed 2 bases, and the junction held 7 bases outside the gene matches. The CDR3 extends over 16 amino acids. In DNA form, the CDR3 reads TGTGCCAGCAGCCGTTCGGGACAGCCAAACACCGGGGAGCTGTTTTTT. Translating it yields CASSRSGQPNTGELFF.

J is TRBJ2-1 and V is TRBV28; 10 nucleotides align to TRBD2. Looked up from germline, CDR1 is MDHEN and CDR2 is SYDVKM. V was clipped by 6 bases and J by 1 base; unmatched bases: 6. The CDR3 is made up of 16 amino acids. The CDR3 loop reads CASSRLAGVSYNEQFF. CDR3 DNA sequence: TGTGCCAGCAGCCGTCTAGCGGGAGTTTCCTACAATGAGCAGTTCTTC.

V usage is TRBV3-1 (or the pseudogene TRBV3-2) and J usage is TRBJ1-3; TRBD1 matches at 7 bases. Germline V gives CDR1 LGHDT, CDR2 YNNKEL (reference sequence). J lost 3 bases, V lost 4 bases, and 6 bases had no gene match. This CDR3 comprises 15 residues. CDR3: CASSRLQGNGNTIYF. CDR3 bases: TGTGCCAGCAGCCGATTACAGGGGAATGGAAACACCATATATTTT.

The genes are TRBV4-1 and TRBJ2-7, with 9 bases matching TRBD2. Germline loops: CDR1 MGHRA, CDR2 YSYEKL. The V segment lost 0 bases and the J segment 1 base; nucleotides outside the gene matches: 10. The CDR3 spans 18 residues. The chain's CDR3 is CASSQDEALAGQSYEQYF. CDR3 DNA: TGCGCCAGCAGCCAAGACGAGGCTCTAGCGGGACAGTCCTACGAGCAGTACTTC.

This clone has just one count. The CDR3 sequence is CASRPRQSTDTQYF. CDR3 in DNA: TGTGCCAGCAGGCCCCGACAGAGTACAGATACGCAGTATTTT. V is TRBV7-2 and J is TRBJ2-3; TRBD1 might be the D (5 bases). The V gene's germline CDR1 is SGHTA and CDR2 FQGNSA. V shed 6 bases and J shed 3 bases, with 13 bases lying between them. This CDR3 region has 14 residues.

V and J are TRBV5-5 and TRBJ1-5; a possible D gene is TRBD1 (5 bases). The CDR3 covers 15 residues. Germline V gene data show CDR1 as SGHKS and CDR2 as YYEKEE (reference sequence). Trimming cost V 5 bases and J 0 bases, with 12 bases left between them. The CDR3 bases are TGTGCCAGCAGTCTTACGGGGGATAGCAATCAGCCCCAGCATTTT. It specifies CASSLTGDSNQPQHF.

This clone was picked up one time. V and J are TRBV6-5 and TRBJ1-2; TRBD1 matches at 8 bases. The CDR3 is 15 amino acids. The ends lost 4 bases at V and 0 bases at J; junction bases unmatched: 4. Looked up from germline, CDR1 is MNHEY and CDR2 is SVGAGI. The CDR3 coding sequence is TGTGCCAGCAGTTCGGACAGGGCTTCTAACTATGGCTACACCTTC. The encoded protein is CASSSDRASNYGYTF.

This clone has a single count. The chain employs TRBV6-1 and TRBJ1-4; 7 nucleotides agree with TRBD1. The CDR3 runs to 15 residues. V shed 2 bases and J 8 bases; nucleotides not matched to a gene: 8. Germline V lookup: CDR1 MNHNS, CDR2 SASEGT. CDR3 DNA: TGTGCCAGCAGTGAACCTAGACAGGGAGGAGAAAAACTGTTTTTT. Protein product: CASSEPRQGGEKLFF.

In this sample, this clone turned up a few times. The chain has TRBV7-2 and TRBJ2-5, with 9 bases aligning to TRBD2. Germline V gene lookup returns CDR1 SGHTA and CDR2 FQGNSA. The CDR3 has 15 amino acids. The trim removed 3 bases at V and 5 bases at J, leaving 7 bases unmatched. In DNA, the CDR3 is TGTGCCAGCAGCTTGTTAGCGGGAGAGGATGAGACCCAGTACTTC. It yields the protein CASSLLAGEDETQYF.